One and the same sample provided the 30 T cell receptor beta chains below, sequenced in a study of T cell responses to AZD1222 COVID-19 vaccine. Sequencing was performed with immunoSEQ multiplex PCR; in TCRdb, only in-frame clones are kept and a portion is missing. The sample includes 75,000 to 85,000 clones, roughly nine tenths of them seen just once. The sequencing here drew on peripheral blood, taken on day 0 of AZD1222 vaccination. These receptors were taken from an adult in good health.

V gene TRBV24-1 combines with J gene TRBJ2-2; 9 bases agree with TRBD1. J was trimmed by 5 bases and V by 3 bases; bases with no gene match: 3. The CDR3 is 15 amino acids. Germline V lookup: CDR1 KGHDR, CDR2 SFDVKD. The CDR3 bases are TGTGCCACCAGTGATAAAGGACAGGGGACCGGGGAGCTGTTTTTT. Encoded protein: CATSDKGQGTGELFF.

J is TRBJ2-1 and V is TRBV5-1; TRBD2 matches at 11 bases. The germline V gene encodes CDR1 SGHRS and CDR2 YFSETQ. Trimming at V came to 3 bases and at J to 6 bases, leaving 5 bases not matched to a gene. CDR3 length equals 15 residues. The CDR3, as DNA: TGCGCCAGCAGCTCCCGACTAGCGGGAAGCAATGAGCAGTTCTTC. As protein: CASSSRLAGSNEQFF.

The CDR3 sequence: CASSEAGGRGETQYF. CDR3 coding DNA: TGTGCCAGCAGTGAAGCGGGGGGCCGGGGCGAGACCCAGTACTTC. This chain joins TRBV6-1 and TRBJ2-5; D could derive from TRBD1 or TRBD2 (6 bases each). V lost 0 bases and J 5 bases, leaving 13 bases between the germline ends. The CDR3 runs to 15 residues. Germline V gene lookup returns CDR1 MNHNS and CDR2 SASEGT.

This rearrangement joins TRBV11-3 to TRBJ1-1; 9 bases align to TRBD1. CDR1 and CDR2 (germline): SGHNT, YENEEA. Losses at the gene ends were 5 bases for V and 1 base for J; bases not matched to a gene: 8. The CDR3 has 16 amino acids. CDR3 sequence: CASSPSPGQGNTEAFF. CDR3 nucleotides: TGTGCCAGCAGCCCAAGTCCGGGACAGGGGAACACTGAAGCTTTCTTT. Together with reference TRBV11-3 and TRBJ1-1, the CDR3 gives the full variable domain: EAGVVQSPRYKIIEKKQPVAFWCNPISGHNTLYWYLQNLGQGPELLIRYENEEAVDDSQLPKDRFSAERLKGVDSTLKIQPAELGDSAVYLCASSPSPGQGNTEAFFGQGTRLTVV.

This chain connects TRBV6-2 or TRBV6-3 to TRBJ2-3, with 12 bases aligning to TRBD2. After removal of 4 bases from V and 2 bases from J, the junction contained 7 bases not matched to a gene. The germline V gene encodes CDR1 MNHEY and CDR2 SVGEGT. This CDR3 has 17 residues. The CDR3 sequence: CASSFLAGGPHTDTQYF. CDR3 in DNA: TGTGCCAGCAGTTTTCTAGCGGGAGGGCCACACACAGATACGCAGTATTTT.

CDR3 nucleotide sequence: TGTGCCAGCAGCTTAGTTCAGGGGATCAGCTCCTATAATTCACCCCTCCACTTT. This encodes CASSLVQGISSYNSPLHF. The V and J genes are TRBV7-8 and TRBJ1-6; possibly TRBD1 for D (6 bases). V was cut by 1 base and J by 0 bases, with 13 bases left in between. Germline CDR1 is SGHVS and CDR2 is FQNEAQ. The length of the CDR3 is 18 residues.

V is TRBV5-1 and J is TRBJ1-1; TRBD1 aligns across 10 bases. V shed 4 bases, J shed 2 bases, and the junction held 8 bases outside the gene matches. The CDR3 is made up of 16 amino acids. From germline, CDR1 is SGHRS and CDR2 YFSETQ. The CDR3 coding sequence is TGCGCCAGCAGCCCCCGGGGGACAGGGGTTAACACTGAAGCTTTCTTT. Residues: CASSPRGTGVNTEAFF.

V and J are TRBV11-3 and TRBJ2-5; the match to TRBD2 covers 7 bases. CDR1 and CDR2 from the germline V gene are SGHNT and YENEEA. The CDR3 totals 15 residues. V dropped 3 bases and J dropped 3; count of bases not matched to a gene: 7. The CDR3 reads CASSFSGGRKETQYF. The CDR3 region has the DNA TGTGCCAGCAGCTTCTCGGGCGGGAGAAAAGAGACCCAGTACTTC.

The chain couples TRBV7-8 to TRBJ2-7; TRBD1 aligns across 7 bases. The CDR3 sequence is 15 residues long. Germline V gene lookup returns CDR1 SGHVS and CDR2 FQNEAQ. Trimming removed 5 bases from V and 0 bases from J; junction bases left unmatched: 7. CDR3 nucleotides: TGTGCCAGCAGCCCAACTACAGGGGTCTCCTACGAGCAGTACTTC. Amino acids: CASSPTTGVSYEQYF.

This chain connects TRBV7-9 to TRBJ2-1; tentative D call: TRBD1 (7 bases). V was clipped by 1 base and J by 3 bases, with 10 bases between them. This CDR3 region has 15 residues. Germline lookup yields CDR1 SEHNR and CDR2 FQNEAQ (reference sequence). This CDR3 reads CASSLGQGGYNEQFF. Here the CDR3 DNA reads TGTGCCAGCAGCTTAGGGCAGGGGGGCTACAATGAGCAGTTCTTC.

This clone appeared a few times. V usage is TRBV7-7 and J usage is TRBJ2-1; 15 bases line up with TRBD2. There are 18 residues in the CDR3. The trim removed 5 bases at V and 0 bases at J, leaving 5 bases unmatched. From germline, CDR1 is SSHAT and CDR2 FNYEAQ (reference sequence). In DNA, the CDR3 is TGTGCCAGCAGCATCGGACTAGCGGGGGGGAGCTCCTACAATGAGCAGTTCTTC. Amino acids: CASSIGLAGGSSYNEQFF.

V gene TRBV2 combines with J gene TRBJ2-5; D ambiguous. This CDR3 has 11 amino acids. Trimming pared 6 bases from V and 5 bases from J, leaving 7 bases between. CDR1 and CDR2 (germline): SNHLY, FYNNEI. CDR3 sequence (DNA): TGTGCCAGCAGCACCGAGGAGACCCAGTACTTC. Translating it yields CASSTEETQYF. Variable domain in full (rest from reference TRBV2 and TRBJ2-5): EPEVTQTPSHQVTQMGQEVILRCVPISNHLYFYWYRQILGQKVEFLVSFYNNEISEKSEIFDDQFSVERPDGSNFTLKIRSTKLEDSAMYFCASSTEETQYFGPGTRLLVL.

V is TRBV7-9 and J is TRBJ2-3; TRBD2 aligns across 12 bases. J gave up 10 bases and V 1 base, and 3 bases lay outside the gene matches. Germline CDR1 is SEHNR and CDR2 is FQNEAQ (reference sequence). This CDR3 has 14 amino acids. CDR3 DNA sequence: TGTGCCAGCAGCTTAGGGGCTAGCGGGGGGGCGCAGTATTTT. Residues: CASSLGASGGAQYF.

V usage is TRBV4-2 and J usage is TRBJ1-2; a possible D gene is TRBD1 (6 bases). Trimming removed 1 base at V and 7 bases at J, with 16 bases between. Germline values: CDR1 LGHNA, CDR2 YNFKEQ. CDR3 length: 15 residues. Written as DNA, the CDR3 is TGTGCCAGCAGCCAAGTCCGGGACACGATCTTTGGCTACACCTTC. Its protein is CASSQVRDTIFGYTF.

The rearrangement links TRBV6-5 to TRBJ1-3; TRBD1 matches 7 bases. The CDR3 covers 15 residues. V dropped 6 bases and J dropped 3; count of bases not matched to a gene: 8. Germline CDR1 and CDR2: MNHEY and SVGAGI. For the CDR3, the DNA is TGTGCCAGCAGGGCGGGACAGATAAGTGGAAACACCATATATTTT. Its protein is CASRAGQISGNTIYF.

This sequence joins TRBV7-3 and TRBJ1-1; D uncertain. V was cut by 3 bases and J by 9 bases, with 14 bases left in between. Germline loops: CDR1 SGHTA, CDR2 FQGTGA. The length of the CDR3 is 13 residues. CDR3 coding DNA: TGTGCCAGCAGCTTTTCGGAGCTATCGCAAGCTTTCTTT. Translated: CASSFSELSQAFF.

This chain links TRBV5-1 with TRBJ2-2, with a possible D match to TRBD1 (5 bases). The V end lost 4 bases, the J end lost 6 bases, and 19 bases lay between the germline ends. The germline CDR1 and CDR2 sequences are SGHRS and YFSETQ. The CDR3 length is 16 residues. The DNA for the CDR3 is TGCGCCAGCAGCCGGGCGATGGGGCCTCGGTCCGGGGAGCTGTTTTTT. Its translation is CASSRAMGPRSGELFF. The whole variable domain, remainder taken from reference TRBV5-1 and TRBJ2-2, is KAGVTQTPRYLIKTRGQQVTLSCSPISGHRSVSWYQQTPGQGLQFLFEYFSETQRNKGNFPGRFSGRQFSNSRSEMNVSTLELGDSALYLCASSRAMGPRSGELFFGEGSRLTVL.

The chain has TRBV7-9 and TRBJ2-1, with TRBD2 matching 11 bases. The germline gives CDR1 SEHNR, CDR2 FQNEAQ (reference sequence). Trimming took 5 bases from V and 5 from J; bases not matched to a gene: 5. CDR3 size: 15 residues. This chain's CDR3 is CASSPRLAGNNEQFF. CDR3 coding DNA: TGTGCCAGCAGCCCCAGACTAGCGGGGAACAATGAGCAGTTCTTC.

This rearrangement joins TRBV21-1 to TRBJ1-1. TRBV21-1 is given as a pseudogene. The CDR3 spans 13 residues. The CDR3 protein is CASSNVISEGAFF. Written as DNA, the CDR3 is TGTGCCAGCAGCAATGTGATCAGTGAAGGAGCTTTCTTT.

The chain carries TRBV7-9 and TRBJ1-4; possibly TRBD1 for D (5 bases). Germline V gives CDR1 SEHNR, CDR2 FQNEAQ (reference sequence). Trimming stripped 1 base from V and 6 bases from J, with 9 bases between. The CDR3 is 14 amino acids. The CDR3 DNA reads as TGTGCCAGCAGCTTAGAGCAGGGTGATGAAAAACTGTTTTTT. This encodes CASSLEQGDEKLFF.

This rearrangement joins TRBV21-1 to TRBJ1-2; the DNA was not used to check the table's D call, TRBD1. TRBV21-1 is an annotated pseudogene. This CDR3 spans 16 amino acids. In nucleotides, the CDR3 is TGTGCCAGCAGCAAACGGGGTAAGTGGGACACATATGGCTACACCTTC. Its translation is CASSKRGKWDTYGYTF.

This clone is a singleton in its sample. The chain joins TRBV7-2 to TRBJ2-5, with TRBD2 as a possible D gene (5 bases). The V end lost 3 bases, the J end lost 5 bases, and 10 bases lay between the germline ends. Germline CDR1 and CDR2: SGHTA and FQGNSA. The CDR3 contains 13 residues. The CDR3 protein is CASSFGERETQYF. The DNA for the CDR3 is TGTGCCAGCAGCTTCGGGGAAAGGGAGACCCAGTACTTC.

The chain carries TRBV7-2 and TRBJ2-6, with unresolved D. The germline gives CDR1 SGHTA, CDR2 FQGNSA. The CDR3 is 11 residues long. The CDR3 protein is CGSTGANVLTF. Here the CDR3 DNA reads TGTGGCTCAACCGGGGCCAACGTCCTGACTTTC.

The rearrangement links TRBV7-9 to TRBJ1-1, with no clear D. CDR3 length: 14 amino acids. Germline V gene lookup returns CDR1 SEHNR and CDR2 FQNEAQ (reference sequence). The germline V and J ends were trimmed by 2 bases and 0 bases, with 7 bases remaining between them. CDR3 loop: CASSLSALNTEAFF. The CDR3 coding sequence is TGTGCCAGCAGCTTATCCGCGCTGAACACTGAAGCTTTCTTT.

V and J are TRBV28 and TRBJ2-7; the D call may be TRBD1 or TRBD2 (5 bases each). With 7 bases removed from V and 3 bases from J, the gap between germline ends came to 19 bases. CDR1 and CDR2 from the germline V gene are MDHEN and SYDVKM. CDR3 length: 15 residues. CDR3 in DNA: TGTGCCAGCAAAGTTGAAACCGGGACGGACTACGAGCAGTACTTC. Protein: CASKVETGTDYEQYF. The full variable domain, rest sourced from reference TRBV28 and TRBJ2-7, is DVKVTQSSRYLVKRTGEKVFLECVQDMDHENMFWYRQDPGLGLRLIYFSYDVKMKEKGDIPEGYSVSREKKERFSLILESASTNQTSMYLCASKVETGTDYEQYFGPGTRLTVT.

V gene TRBV6-1 combines with J gene TRBJ2-3, with D tentatively TRBD1 or TRBD2 (6 bases each). The germline V gene has CDR1 MNHNS and CDR2 SASEGT. The CDR3 loop spans 14 amino acids. Trimming removed 1 base at V and 5 bases at J, with 10 bases between. CDR3 residues: CASSEGGGLDTQYF. In DNA, the CDR3 is TGTGCCAGCAGTGAAGGTGGGGGGCTAGATACGCAGTATTTT.

The CDR3 coding sequence is TGTGCCAGCAGTGTGCCTGATAATTCACCCCTCCACTTT. Protein product: CASSVPDNSPLHF. The chain joins TRBV6-4 to TRBJ1-6, with unresolved D. The V end was cut by 4 bases, the J end by 5 bases, with 6 bases between. This CDR3 contains 13 residues. Germline-derived CDR1 and CDR2 are MRHNA and SNTAGT.

This clone has just one count. The chain combines TRBV18 with TRBJ1-6; TRBD1 matches 9 bases. Germline V lookup: CDR1 KGHSH, CDR2 LQKENI. Trimming removed 3 bases from V and 10 bases from J; junction bases left unmatched: 4. CDR3 length: 14 residues. The CDR3 bases are TGTGCCAGCTCACCGGGACAGGGTGGGTCACCCCTCCACTTT. Encoded protein: CASSPGQGGSPLHF. The full variable domain, completed using reference TRBV18 and TRBJ1-6, is NAGVMQNPRHLVRRRGQEARLRCSPMKGHSHVYWYRQLPEEGLKFMVYLQKENIIDESGMPKERFSAEFPKEGPSILRIQQVVRGDSAAYFCASSPGQGGSPLHFGNGTRLTVT.

V and J are TRBV6-5 and TRBJ1-4, with a possible D match to TRBD1 (5 bases). The length of the CDR3 is 11 residues. CDR1 and CDR2 from the germline V gene are MNHEY and SVGAGI. V shed 5 bases and J shed 8 bases, with 6 bases lying between them. In DNA, the CDR3 is TGTGCCAGCAGTCGGGACGAAAAACTGTTTTTT. It is translated as CASSRDEKLFF.

This chain uses TRBV2 with TRBJ1-2, with D unresolved. Per the germline V gene, CDR1 is SNHLY and CDR2 is FYNNEI. V was pared by 5 bases and J by 2 bases, with 18 bases between. The CDR3 is 16 residues long. The CDR3 is CASSPSTTRGNYGYTF. In DNA form, the CDR3 reads TGTGCCAGCAGTCCTTCGACGACCCGGGGAAACTATGGCTACACCTTC.